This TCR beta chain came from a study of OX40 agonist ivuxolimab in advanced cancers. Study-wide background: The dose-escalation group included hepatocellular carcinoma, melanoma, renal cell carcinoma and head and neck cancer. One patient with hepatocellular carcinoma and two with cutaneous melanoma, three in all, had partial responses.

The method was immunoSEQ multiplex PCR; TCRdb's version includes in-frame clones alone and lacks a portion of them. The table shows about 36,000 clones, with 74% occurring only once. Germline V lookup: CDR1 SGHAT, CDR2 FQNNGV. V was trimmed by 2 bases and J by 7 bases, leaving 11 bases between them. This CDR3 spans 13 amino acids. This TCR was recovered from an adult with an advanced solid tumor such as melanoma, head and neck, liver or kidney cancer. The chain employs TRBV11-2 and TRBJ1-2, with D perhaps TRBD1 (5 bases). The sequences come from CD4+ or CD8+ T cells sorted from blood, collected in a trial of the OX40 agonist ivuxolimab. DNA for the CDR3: TGTGCCAGCAGCTTAAACATGGGACCTGGCTACACCTTC. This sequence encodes CASSLNMGPGYTF.